This TCR beta chain was captured by sequencing in a study of human T cells and chemical hapten exposure. On the study more broadly: In the sensitization step, 2% DPC was placed on approximately 2 cm by approximately 2 cm of upper inner arm skin.

Overall study findings and caveats: Patch test score rose with PT1 expanded TCR count, significant at thresholds 8, 16 and 32, not 4.

Time point noted: pre-sensitization, week 0. Documented treatment: therapeutic diphenylcyclopropenone sensitization with weekly scalp DPC. The study extracted total RNA from unfractionated whole blood. About this clonotype: Its antigen is unidentified.

This CDR3 is built from 18 residues. Trimming took 0 bases from V and 4 from J; bases not matched to a gene: 10. Germline V gene data show CDR1 as MNHEY and CDR2 as SVGEGT. Authors' data handling: Samples ranged from about 23,224 to 690,600 TCRs, with a median of roughly 93,000. TCRdb processed the RACE reads anew with MiXCR; each CDR3 protein has one entry. The V and J calls come from TCRdb's annotation, not from the publication. The table lists roughly 380,000 distinct CDR3 sequences, roughly 5% of them singletons. The chain combines TRBV6-2 or TRBV6-3 with TRBJ2-2; 8 bases align to TRBD2. The origin of this receptor is a woman in her forties or fifties with alopecia areata. Some clones in this sample may be carry-over from other donors' samples. The specimen comprised whole blood, sampled in connection with sensitization to the hapten diphenylcyclopropenone (DPC). The CDR3 coding sequence is TGTGCCAGCAGTTACTCGGGCCTAGCGGGTCTGGGCACCGGGGAGCTGTTTTTT. The encoded protein is CASSYSGLAGLGTGELFF.